Below, 5 T cell receptor beta chains from the same sample are listed, as sequenced in a study of blood T cells in healthy people across ages. The use of a sample-barcoded 5' primer and a J-beta primer mix characterized a second PCR of about 7 to 12 cycles. Each CDR3 protein is one row after TCRdb ran MiXCR on the 5' RACE reads. The sample lists 1.5 million to 2 million distinct CDR3 sequences; roughly 28% were seen once. The sequenced sample was blood. These receptors all come from a woman aged 30 to 39 in good health.

This clonotype has only a few counts. The genes are TRBV29-1 and TRBJ1-5; 7 bases match TRBD1. V was clipped by 6 bases and J by 5 bases; unmatched bases: 7. This CDR3 is built from 13 residues. Germline CDR1 is SQVTM and CDR2 is ANQGSEA. Written as DNA, the CDR3 is TGCAGCGTACAGGGGTATAGGGATCAGCCCCAGCATTTT. As protein: CSVQGYRDQPQHF.

This clonotype was seen repeatedly, ten times or more. The chain combines TRBV5-1 with TRBJ2-3; no reliable D call. Trimming removed 1 base from V and 2 bases from J, with 11 bases in between. Germline-derived CDR1 and CDR2 are SGHRS and YFSETQ. The length of the CDR3 is 15 residues. CDR3 DNA: TGCGCCAGCAGCTTGTATGAGGCCACCACAGATACGCAGTATTTT. It yields the protein CASSLYEATTDTQYF.

This clonotype has a handful of counts. The chain recombines TRBV5-1 with TRBJ2-1; 7 nucleotides agree with TRBD1. Germline lookup yields CDR1 SGHRS and CDR2 YFSETQ. The CDR3 sequence is 16 residues long. V trimming: 2 bases; J trimming: 9 bases; junction bases outside the gene matches: 14. The CDR3 region has the DNA TGCGCCAGCAGCTTTACCCGGGACAGACCTGAACTTGAGCAGTTCTTC. Residues: CASSFTRDRPELEQFF.

This clonotype turned up a few times. The V gene is TRBV28, the J gene TRBJ2-1; the D gene could be TRBD1 or TRBD2 (5 bases each). The length of the CDR3 is 15 residues. The V and J ends lost 10 bases and 5 bases respectively, with 21 bases between them. Germline V lookup: CDR1 MDHEN, CDR2 SYDVKM. CDR3 region: CATWARTGAHNEQFF. The CDR3, as DNA: TGTGCCACGTGGGCTAGGACTGGGGCCCACAATGAGCAGTTCTTC.

V and J are TRBV21-1 and TRBJ2-4; TRBD2, the table's D call, was not compared with the DNA. TRBV21-1 represents a pseudogene. CDR3 size: 15 residues. In DNA form, the CDR3 reads TGTGCCAGCCGGGATTCTAGTACCGCTAAAAACATTCAGTACTTC. Translated: CASRDSSTAKNIQYF.